This entry concerns a single T cell receptor (beta chain). This entry belongs to a study of blood T cell repertoires in COVID-19. As for the study in general: Sources were T cells, B-cell-depleted T cells, or PBMCs; the material itself was cDNA or gDNA.

Germline CDR1 reads MNHEY; CDR2 reads SVGEGT. The V and J ends lost 2 bases and 11 bases, in that order; junction bases with no gene match: 8. The CDR3 runs to 16 residues. Original processing notes: Amplification of reference gene primers provided the estimated nucleated cell counts. Produced via immunoSEQ multiplex PCR; TCRdb's table is partial and in-frame only. The DNA was the basis for D and trimming; V, J and clone size are from that table. The sample includes some 89,000 clones, around 85% seen only once; the top ten take around 10%. The TCR comes from a man between 65 and 85 years old with acute or convalescent COVID-19. The V gene is TRBV6-2 or TRBV6-3, the J gene TRBJ1-6; 11 bases are a match to TRBD1. Sequenced input: peripheral blood. The CDR3 is CASSYRGTGGMAPLHF. The CDR3 region has the DNA TGTGCCAGCAGTTACCGAGGGACAGGGGGTATGGCACCCCTCCACTTT.